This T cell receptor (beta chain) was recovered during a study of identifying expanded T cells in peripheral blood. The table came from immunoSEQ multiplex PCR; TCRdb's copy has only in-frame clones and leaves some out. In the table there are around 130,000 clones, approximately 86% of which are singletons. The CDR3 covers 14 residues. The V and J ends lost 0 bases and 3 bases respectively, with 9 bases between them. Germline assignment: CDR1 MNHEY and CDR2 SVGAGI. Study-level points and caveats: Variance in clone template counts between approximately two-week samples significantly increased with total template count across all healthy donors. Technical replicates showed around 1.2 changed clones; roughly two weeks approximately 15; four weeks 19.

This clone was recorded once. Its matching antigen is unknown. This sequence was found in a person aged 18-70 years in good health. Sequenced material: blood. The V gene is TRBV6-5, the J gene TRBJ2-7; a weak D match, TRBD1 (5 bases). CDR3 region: CASSYSSQGYEQYF. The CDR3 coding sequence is TGTGCCAGCAGTTACTCTAGCCAGGGCTACGAGCAGTACTTC.